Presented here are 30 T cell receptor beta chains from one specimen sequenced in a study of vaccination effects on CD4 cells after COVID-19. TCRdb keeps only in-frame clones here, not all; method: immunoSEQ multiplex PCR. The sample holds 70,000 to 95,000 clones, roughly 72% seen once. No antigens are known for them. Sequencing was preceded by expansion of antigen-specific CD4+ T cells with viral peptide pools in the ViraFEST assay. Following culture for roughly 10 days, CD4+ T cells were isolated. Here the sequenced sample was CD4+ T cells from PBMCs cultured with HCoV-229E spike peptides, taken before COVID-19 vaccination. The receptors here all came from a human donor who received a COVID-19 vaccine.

The CDR3 protein is CASSRDSSGGTNEQFF. CDR3 DNA sequence: TGTGCCAGCAGCCGCGACAGTAGCGGGGGGACCAATGAGCAGTTCTTC. This sequence joins TRBV9 and TRBJ2-1, with 10 bases identical to TRBD2. CDR3 length equals 16 residues. V lost 4 bases to trimming and J lost 6 bases; unmatched junction nucleotides: 10. CDR1 SGDLS and CDR2 YYNGEE come from the germline V gene.

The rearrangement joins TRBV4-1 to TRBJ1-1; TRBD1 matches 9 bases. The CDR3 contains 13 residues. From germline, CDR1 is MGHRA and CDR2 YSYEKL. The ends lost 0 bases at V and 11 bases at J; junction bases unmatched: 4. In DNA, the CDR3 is TGCGCCAGCAGCCAAGAAGGGACAGGGCCGGCTTTCTTT. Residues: CASSQEGTGPAFF.

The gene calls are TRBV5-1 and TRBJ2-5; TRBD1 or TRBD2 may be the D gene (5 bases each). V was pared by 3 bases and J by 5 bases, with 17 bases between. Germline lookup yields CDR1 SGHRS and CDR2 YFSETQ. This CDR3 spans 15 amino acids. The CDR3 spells CASSYRDPRVETQYF. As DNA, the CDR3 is TGCGCCAGCAGCTACCGGGACCCGAGGGTGGAGACCCAGTACTTC.

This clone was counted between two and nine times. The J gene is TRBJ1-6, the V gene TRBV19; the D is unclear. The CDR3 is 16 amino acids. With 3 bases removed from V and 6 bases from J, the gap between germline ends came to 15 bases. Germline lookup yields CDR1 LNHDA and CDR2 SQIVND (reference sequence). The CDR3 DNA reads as TGTGCCAGTAGTATCCAGCCGACTGGCGGTAATTCACCCCTCCACTTT. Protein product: CASSIQPTGGNSPLHF.

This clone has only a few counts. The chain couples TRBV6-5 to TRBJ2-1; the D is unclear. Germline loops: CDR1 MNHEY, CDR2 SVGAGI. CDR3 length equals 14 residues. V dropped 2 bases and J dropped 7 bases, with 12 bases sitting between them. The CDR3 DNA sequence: TGTGCCAGCAGTTACCAACCCGTGGAGAATGAGCAGTTCTTC. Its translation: CASSYQPVENEQFF.

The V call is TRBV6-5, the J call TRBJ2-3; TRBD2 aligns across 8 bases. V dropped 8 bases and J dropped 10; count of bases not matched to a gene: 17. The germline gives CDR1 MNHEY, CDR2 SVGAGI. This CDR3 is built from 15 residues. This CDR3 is CASGPKVGGAQAQYF. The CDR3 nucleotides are TGTGCCAGCGGTCCCAAGGTCGGGGGGGCCCAGGCGCAGTATTTT.

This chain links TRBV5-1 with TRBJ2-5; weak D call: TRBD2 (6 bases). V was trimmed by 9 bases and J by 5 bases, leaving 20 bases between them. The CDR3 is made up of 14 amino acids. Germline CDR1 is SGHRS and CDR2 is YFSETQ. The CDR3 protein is CATRGIGDGETQYF. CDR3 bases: TGCGCCACCCGGGGGATTGGGGACGGGGAGACCCAGTACTTC.

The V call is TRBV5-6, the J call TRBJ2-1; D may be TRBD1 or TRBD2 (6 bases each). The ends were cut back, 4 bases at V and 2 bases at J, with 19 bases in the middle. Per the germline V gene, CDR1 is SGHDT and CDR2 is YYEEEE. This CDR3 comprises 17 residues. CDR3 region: CASSDLAGGRTYNEQFF. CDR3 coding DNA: TGTGCCAGCAGCGACCTGGCCGGGGGCAGGACCTACAATGAGCAGTTCTTC.

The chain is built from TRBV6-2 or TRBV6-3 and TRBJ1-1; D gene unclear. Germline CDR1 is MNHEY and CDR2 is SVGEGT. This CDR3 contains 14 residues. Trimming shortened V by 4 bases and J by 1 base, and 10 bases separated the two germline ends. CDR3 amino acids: CASSSNRQNTEAFF. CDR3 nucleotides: TGTGCCAGCAGTTCCAACCGACAGAACACTGAAGCTTTCTTT.

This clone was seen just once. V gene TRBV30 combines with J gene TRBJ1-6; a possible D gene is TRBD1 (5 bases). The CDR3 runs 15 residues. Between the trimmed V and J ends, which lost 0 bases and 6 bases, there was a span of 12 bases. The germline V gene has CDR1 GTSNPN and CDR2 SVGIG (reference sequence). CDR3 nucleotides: TGTGCCTGGAGTGTCAGGGCTCGGCGTAATTCACCCCTCCACTTT. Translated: CAWSVRARRNSPLHF.

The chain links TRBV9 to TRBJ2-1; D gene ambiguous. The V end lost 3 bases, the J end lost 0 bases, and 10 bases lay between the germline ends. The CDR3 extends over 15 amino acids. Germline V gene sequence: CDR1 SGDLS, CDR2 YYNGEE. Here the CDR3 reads CASSETPSSYNEQFF. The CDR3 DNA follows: TGTGCCAGCAGCGAGACGCCTAGCTCCTACAATGAGCAGTTCTTC.

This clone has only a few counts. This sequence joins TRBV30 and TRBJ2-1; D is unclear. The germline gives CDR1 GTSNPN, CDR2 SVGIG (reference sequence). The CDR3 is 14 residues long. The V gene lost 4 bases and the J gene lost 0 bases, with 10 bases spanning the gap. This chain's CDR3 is CAWTGLSSYNEQFF. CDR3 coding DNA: TGTGCCTGGACGGGTCTCAGCTCCTACAATGAGCAGTTCTTC.

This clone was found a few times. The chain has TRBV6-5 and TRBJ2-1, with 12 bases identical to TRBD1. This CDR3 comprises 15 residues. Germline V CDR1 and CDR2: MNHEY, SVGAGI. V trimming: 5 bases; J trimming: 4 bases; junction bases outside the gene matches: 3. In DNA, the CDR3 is TGTGCCAGCAGTAGGGACAGGGGGCGGTACAATGAGCAGTTCTTC. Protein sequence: CASSRDRGRYNEQFF.

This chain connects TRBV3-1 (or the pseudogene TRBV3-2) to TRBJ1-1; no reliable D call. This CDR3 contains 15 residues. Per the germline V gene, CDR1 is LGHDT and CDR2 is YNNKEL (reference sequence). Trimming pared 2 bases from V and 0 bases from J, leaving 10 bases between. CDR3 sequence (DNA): TGTGCCAGCAGCCAAAGAGGACCTATGAACACTGAAGCTTTCTTT. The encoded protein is CASSQRGPMNTEAFF.

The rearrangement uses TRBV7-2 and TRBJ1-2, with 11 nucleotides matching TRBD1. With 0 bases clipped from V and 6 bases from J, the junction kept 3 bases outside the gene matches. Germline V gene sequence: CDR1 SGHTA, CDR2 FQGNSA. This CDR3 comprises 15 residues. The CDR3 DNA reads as TGTGCCAGCAGCTTAGCGTCGGACAGGGGGCATGGCTACACCTTC. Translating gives CASSLASDRGHGYTF.

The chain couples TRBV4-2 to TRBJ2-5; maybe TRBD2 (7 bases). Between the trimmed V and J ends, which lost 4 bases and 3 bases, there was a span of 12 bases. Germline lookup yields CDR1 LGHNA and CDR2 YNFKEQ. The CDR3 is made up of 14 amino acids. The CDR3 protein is CASSLGGGEETQYF. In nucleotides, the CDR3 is TGTGCCAGCAGCCTAGGGGGGGGCGAAGAGACCCAGTACTTC.

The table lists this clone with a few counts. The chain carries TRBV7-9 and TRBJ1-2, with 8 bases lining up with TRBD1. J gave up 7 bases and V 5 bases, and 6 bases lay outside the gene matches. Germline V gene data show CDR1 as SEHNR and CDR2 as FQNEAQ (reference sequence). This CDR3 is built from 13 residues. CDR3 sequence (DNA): TGTGCCAGCAGCCCCGACAGGGGTAGTGGCTACACCTTC. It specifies CASSPDRGSGYTF.

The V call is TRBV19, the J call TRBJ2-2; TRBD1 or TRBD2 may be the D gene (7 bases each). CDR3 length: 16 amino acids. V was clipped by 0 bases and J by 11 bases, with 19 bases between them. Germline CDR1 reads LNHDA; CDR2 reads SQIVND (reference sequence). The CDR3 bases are TGTGCCAGTAGTATAGATCGCAGGGGGGGAGGCGGCGAGCTGTTTTTT. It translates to CASSIDRRGGGGELFF.

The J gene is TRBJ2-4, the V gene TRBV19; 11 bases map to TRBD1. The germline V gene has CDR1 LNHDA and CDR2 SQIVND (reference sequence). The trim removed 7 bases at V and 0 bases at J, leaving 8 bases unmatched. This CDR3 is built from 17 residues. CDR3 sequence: CASTHRTGGIAKNIQYF. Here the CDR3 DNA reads TGTGCCAGTACCCACCGGACAGGGGGCATAGCCAAAAACATTCAGTACTTC. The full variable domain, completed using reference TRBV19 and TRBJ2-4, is DGGITQSPKYLFRKEGQNVTLSCEQNLNHDAMYWYRQDPGQGLRLIYYSQIVNDFQKGDIAEGYSVSREKKESFPLTVTSAQKNPTAFYLCASTHRTGGIAKNIQYFGAGTRLSVL.

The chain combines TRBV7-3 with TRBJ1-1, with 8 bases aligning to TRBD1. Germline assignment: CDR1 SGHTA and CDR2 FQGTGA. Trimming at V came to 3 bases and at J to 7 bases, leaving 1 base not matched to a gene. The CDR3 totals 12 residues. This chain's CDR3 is CASSFDRGEAFF. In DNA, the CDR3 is TGTGCCAGCAGCTTCGACAGGGGTGAAGCTTTCTTT.

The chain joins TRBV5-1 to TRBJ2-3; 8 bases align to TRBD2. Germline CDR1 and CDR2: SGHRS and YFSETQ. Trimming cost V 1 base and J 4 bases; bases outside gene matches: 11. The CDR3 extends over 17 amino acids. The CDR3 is CASSLIVSGVNSDTQYF. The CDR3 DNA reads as TGCGCCAGCAGCTTGATCGTTAGCGGGGTCAATTCAGATACGCAGTATTTT.

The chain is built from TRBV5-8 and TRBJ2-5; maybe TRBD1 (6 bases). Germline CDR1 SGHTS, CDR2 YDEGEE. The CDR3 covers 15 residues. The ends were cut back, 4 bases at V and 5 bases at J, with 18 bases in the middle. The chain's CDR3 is CASSLGDTVSETQYF. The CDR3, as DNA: TGTGCCAGCAGCCTGGGGGACACCGTCAGCGAGACCCAGTACTTC.

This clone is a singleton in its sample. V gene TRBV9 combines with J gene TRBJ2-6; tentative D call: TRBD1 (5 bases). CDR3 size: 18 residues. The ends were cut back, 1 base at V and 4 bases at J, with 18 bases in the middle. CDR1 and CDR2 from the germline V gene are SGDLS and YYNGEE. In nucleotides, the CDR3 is TGTGCCAGCAGCGTACAAGTCAGGGCCCCTTTGGGGGCCAACGTCCTGACTTTC. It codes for CASSVQVRAPLGANVLTF.

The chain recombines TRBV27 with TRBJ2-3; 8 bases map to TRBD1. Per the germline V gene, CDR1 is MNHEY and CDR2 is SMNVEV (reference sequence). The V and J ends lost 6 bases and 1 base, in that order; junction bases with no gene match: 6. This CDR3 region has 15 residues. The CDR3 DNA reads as TGTGCCAGCAGATCTCCGGGACAGGGCACAGATACGCAGTATTTT. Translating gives CASRSPGQGTDTQYF.

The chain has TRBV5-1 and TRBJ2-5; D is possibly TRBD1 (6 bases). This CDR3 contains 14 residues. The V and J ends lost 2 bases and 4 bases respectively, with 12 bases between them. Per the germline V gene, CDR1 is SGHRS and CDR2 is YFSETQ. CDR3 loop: CASSFTDSRETQYF. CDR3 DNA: TGCGCCAGCAGCTTTACGGACAGTAGAGAGACCCAGTACTTC.

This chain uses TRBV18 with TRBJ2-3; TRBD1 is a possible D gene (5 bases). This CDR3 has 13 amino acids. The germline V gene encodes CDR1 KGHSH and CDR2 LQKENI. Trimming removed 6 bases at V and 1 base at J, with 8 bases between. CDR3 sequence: CASSGQGTDTQYF. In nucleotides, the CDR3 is TGTGCCAGCTCCGGACAAGGCACAGATACGCAGTATTTT.

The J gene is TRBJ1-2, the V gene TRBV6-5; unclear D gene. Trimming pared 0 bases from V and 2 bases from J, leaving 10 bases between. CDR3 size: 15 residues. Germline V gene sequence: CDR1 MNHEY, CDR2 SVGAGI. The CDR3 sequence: CASSYSRGFNYGYTF. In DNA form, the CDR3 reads TGTGCCAGCAGTTACTCGAGAGGCTTCAACTATGGCTACACCTTC.

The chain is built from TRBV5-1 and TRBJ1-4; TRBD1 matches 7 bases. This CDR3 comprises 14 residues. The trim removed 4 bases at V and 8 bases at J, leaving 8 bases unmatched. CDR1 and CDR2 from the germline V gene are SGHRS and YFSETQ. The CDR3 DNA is TGCGCCAGCAGCCTATCGGGACAGAGGGAAAAACTGTTTTTT. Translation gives CASSLSGQREKLFF.

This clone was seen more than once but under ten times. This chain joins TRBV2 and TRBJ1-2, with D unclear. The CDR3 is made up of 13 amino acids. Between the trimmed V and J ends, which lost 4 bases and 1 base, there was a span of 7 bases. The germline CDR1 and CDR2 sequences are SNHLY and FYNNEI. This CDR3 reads CASSVNSNYGYTF. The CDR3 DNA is TGTGCCAGCAGTGTCAACAGTAACTATGGCTACACCTTC.

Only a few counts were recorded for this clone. The CDR3 DNA reads as TGTGCCAGTAGTATAGTGTTAAGACAGCTGAACACTGAAGCTTTCTTT. Its protein product is CASSIVLRQLNTEAFF. The chain couples TRBV19 to TRBJ1-1; TRBD1 is a possible D gene (5 bases). The CDR3 covers 16 residues. Trimming stripped 1 base from V and 0 bases from J, with 12 bases between. Germline assignment: CDR1 LNHDA and CDR2 SQIVND (reference sequence).